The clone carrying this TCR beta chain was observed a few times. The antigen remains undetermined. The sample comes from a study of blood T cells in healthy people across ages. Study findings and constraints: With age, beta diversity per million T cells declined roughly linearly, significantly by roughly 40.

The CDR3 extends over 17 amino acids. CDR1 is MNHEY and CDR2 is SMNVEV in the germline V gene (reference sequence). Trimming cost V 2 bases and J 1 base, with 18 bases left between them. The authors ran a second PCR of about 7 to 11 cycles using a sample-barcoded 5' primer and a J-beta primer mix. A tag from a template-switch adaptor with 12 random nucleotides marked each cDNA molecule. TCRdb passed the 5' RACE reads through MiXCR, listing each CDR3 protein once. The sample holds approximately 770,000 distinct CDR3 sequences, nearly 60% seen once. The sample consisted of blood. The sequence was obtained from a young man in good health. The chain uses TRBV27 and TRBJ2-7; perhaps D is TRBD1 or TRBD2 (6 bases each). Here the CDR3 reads CASSLGGHQGRSYEQYF. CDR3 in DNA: TGTGCCAGCAGTTTAGGGGGACACCAGGGGAGGTCCTACGAGCAGTACTTC.